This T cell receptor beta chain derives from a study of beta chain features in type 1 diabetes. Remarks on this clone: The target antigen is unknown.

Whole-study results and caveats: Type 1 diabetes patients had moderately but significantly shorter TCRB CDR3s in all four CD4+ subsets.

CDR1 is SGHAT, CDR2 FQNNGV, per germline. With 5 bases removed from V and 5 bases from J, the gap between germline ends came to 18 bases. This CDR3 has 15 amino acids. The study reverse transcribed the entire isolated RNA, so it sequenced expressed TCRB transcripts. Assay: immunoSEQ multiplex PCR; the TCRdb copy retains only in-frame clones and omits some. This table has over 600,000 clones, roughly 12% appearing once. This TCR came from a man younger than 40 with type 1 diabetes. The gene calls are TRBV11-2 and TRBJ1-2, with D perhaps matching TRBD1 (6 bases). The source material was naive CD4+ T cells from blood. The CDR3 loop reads CASSRKPGTPYGYTF. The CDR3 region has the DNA TGTGCCAGCAGCCGTAAACCAGGGACACCTTATGGCTACACCTTC.